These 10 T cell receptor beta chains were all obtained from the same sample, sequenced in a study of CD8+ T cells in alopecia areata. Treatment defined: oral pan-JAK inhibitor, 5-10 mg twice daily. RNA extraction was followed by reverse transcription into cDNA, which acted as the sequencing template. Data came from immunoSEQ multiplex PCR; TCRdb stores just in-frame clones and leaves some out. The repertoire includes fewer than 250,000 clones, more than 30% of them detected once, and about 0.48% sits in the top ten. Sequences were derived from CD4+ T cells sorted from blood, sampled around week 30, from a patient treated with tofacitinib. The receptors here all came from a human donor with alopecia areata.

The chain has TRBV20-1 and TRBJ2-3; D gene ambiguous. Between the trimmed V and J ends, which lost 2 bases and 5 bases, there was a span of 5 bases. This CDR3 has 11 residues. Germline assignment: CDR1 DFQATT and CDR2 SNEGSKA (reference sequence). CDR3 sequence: CSARMGDTQYF. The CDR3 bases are TGCAGTGCTAGAATGGGAGATACGCAGTATTTT.

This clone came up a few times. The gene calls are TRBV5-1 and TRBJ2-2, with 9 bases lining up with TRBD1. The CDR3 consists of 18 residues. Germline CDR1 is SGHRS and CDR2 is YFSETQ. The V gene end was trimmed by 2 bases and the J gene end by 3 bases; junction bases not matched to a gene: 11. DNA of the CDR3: TGCGCCAGCAGCTTCTTACCGGGGACAGGGCACGACACCGGGGAGCTGTTTTTT. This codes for CASSFLPGTGHDTGELFF.

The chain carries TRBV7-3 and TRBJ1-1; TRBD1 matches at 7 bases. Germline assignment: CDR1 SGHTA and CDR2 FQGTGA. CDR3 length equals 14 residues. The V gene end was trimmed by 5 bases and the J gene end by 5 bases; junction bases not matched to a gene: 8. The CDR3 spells CASSQTGLLTEAFF. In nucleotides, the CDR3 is TGTGCCAGCAGCCAGACAGGGTTATTAACTGAAGCTTTCTTT.

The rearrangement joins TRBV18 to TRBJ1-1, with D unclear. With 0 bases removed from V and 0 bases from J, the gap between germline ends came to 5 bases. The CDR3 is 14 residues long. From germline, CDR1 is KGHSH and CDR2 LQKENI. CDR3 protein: CASSPPVLNTEAFF. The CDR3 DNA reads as TGTGCCAGCTCACCACCAGTTTTGAACACTGAAGCTTTCTTT.

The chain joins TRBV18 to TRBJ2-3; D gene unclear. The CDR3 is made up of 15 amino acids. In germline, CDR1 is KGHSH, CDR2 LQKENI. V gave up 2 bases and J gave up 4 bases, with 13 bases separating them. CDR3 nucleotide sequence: TGTGCCAGCTCACCAAGGGTGACCAACCCAGATACGCAGTATTTT. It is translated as CASSPRVTNPDTQYF.

This CDR3 is CASQGQYTDTQYF. The DNA for the CDR3 is TGTGCCAGCCAGGGACAGTACACAGATACGCAGTATTTT. The chain is built from TRBV6-1 and TRBJ2-3; 7 positions agree with TRBD1. This CDR3 is built from 13 residues. With V trimmed by 8 bases and J by 2 bases, 4 bases remained unmatched. From germline, CDR1 is MNHNS and CDR2 SASEGT.

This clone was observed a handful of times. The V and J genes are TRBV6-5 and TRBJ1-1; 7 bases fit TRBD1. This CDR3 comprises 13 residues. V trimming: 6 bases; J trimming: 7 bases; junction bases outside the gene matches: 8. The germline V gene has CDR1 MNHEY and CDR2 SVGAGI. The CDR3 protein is CASRQTGRHEAFF. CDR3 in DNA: TGTGCCAGCAGACAGACAGGGAGGCATGAAGCTTTCTTT.

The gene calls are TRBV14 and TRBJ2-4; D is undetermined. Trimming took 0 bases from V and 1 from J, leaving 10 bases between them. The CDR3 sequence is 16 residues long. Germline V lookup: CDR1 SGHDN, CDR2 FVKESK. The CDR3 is CASSQDLSSAKNIQYF. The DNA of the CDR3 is TGTGCCAGCAGCCAAGATCTGTCTTCGGCCAAAAACATTCAGTACTTC.

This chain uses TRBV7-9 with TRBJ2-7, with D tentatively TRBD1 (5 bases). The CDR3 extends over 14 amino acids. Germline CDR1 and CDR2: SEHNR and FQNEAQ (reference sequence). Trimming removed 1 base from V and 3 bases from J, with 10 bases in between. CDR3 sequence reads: CASSLGTPFYEQYF. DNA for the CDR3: TGTGCCAGCAGCTTAGGGACACCGTTCTACGAGCAGTACTTC.

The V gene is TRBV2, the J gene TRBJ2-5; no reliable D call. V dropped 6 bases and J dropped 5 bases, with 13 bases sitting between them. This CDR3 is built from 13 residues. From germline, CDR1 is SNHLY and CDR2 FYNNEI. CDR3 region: CASRVVQAETQYF. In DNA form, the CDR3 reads TGTGCCAGCAGGGTAGTTCAGGCTGAGACCCAGTACTTC.